This T cell receptor (beta chain) was identified in a study of cytomegalovirus exposure and HLA in healthy donors (TCRdb year 2017). Describing the broader study: According to an earlier analysis of around 600 of the donors, roughly 180 million T cells yielded 100 million or so unique TCR beta sequences and around 300 Gb of sequence data. In a later analysis, previously published TCR beta repertoires from some 640 donors were re-analyzed and high-resolution HLA genotyping was added so that TCR occurrence patterns could be studied. Rather than drawing on any new phenotypic data, the later analysis identified candidate immune exposures from TCR beta sequences and the way those sequences occurred across donors. Every discovery cohort repertoire had been produced on one sequencing platform. The study was designed to test whether signatures of past pathogen exposure could be identified by cataloging public T cell receptors. In an earlier analysis of 500 to 650 of the donors, high-throughput TCR beta sequencing was used to judge whether each TCR beta V gene segment behaved as functional or pseudogenic. The number of donors typed differed by locus, with about 629-630 for A, B, C, DRB1 and DQB1, 522 for DQA1, approximately 570 for DPA1, and some 450 for DPB1. A handful of DR-DQ haplotypes were handled as single units for association and clustering because linkage in the cohort was strong. Class I and class II HLA loci were covered by the typing at four-digit resolution. Donor age, sex, ethnicity and CMV serostatus were compiled alongside the repertoire data. To predict cytomegalovirus infection status, the study brought together high-throughput TCR immunosequencing, statistical association of individual TCRs with disease status, and machine learning. The genetic ancestry cluster associated with self-reported Caucasian donors included 80% to 90% of the roughly 410 genotyped donors. Genome-wide SNP genotypes for about 65% of the 666 donors were used in a later genetic analysis, which treated that subset as a discovery cohort. An early release that covered roughly 600 HLA-typed donors contained approximately 300 gigabases of sequencing data and 65 million to 100 million unique TCR sequences. On average, roughly 240,000 unique TCR beta nucleotide sequences were sequenced per donor among 300 to 500 genotyped donors of the cohort, with 15% to 20% of those sequences being non-productive. The T cell repertoires of around 670 subjects were profiled by immunosequencing and related to cytomegalovirus serostatus. Besides the first cohort of 666 subjects, a separate validation cohort made up of about 120 different subjects was used.

The cohort consisted of more than 650 healthy bone marrow donors. All cohort members were sampled while nominally healthy, although unrecorded immune exposures were likely present. The donor tested CMV seropositive and was one of the 289 seropositive cohort members. A peripheral blood sample was collected from each donor, and TCR beta sequencing was performed on peripheral blood mononuclear cells. The Qiagen DNeasy Blood Extraction Kit was used to extract genomic DNA from the blood cell samples. Library generation was performed with the immunoSEQ multiplex PCR assay. For the multiplex PCR, a mixture combining 60 forward primers for TCR Vbeta segments and 13 reverse primers for TCR Jbeta segments was used. Amplification of the CDR3 region of rearranged TCR beta genes was performed with a multiplex PCR assay on genomic DNA. Amplified TCR beta libraries were sequenced as 87-base-pair reads on the Illumina HiSeq System. Regarding the original processing steps: In a later analysis, around 80 million unique TCR beta chains were counted across the approximately 620 repertoires, and some 10 million of these chains were shared by at least two donors. Raw reads were error-corrected and collapsed into unique sequences by a nearest-neighbor algorithm in which closely related sequences were merged to remove PCR and sequencing errors. V, D and J gene segments were assigned by aligning CDR3 sequences to IMGT reference sequences. For a sequence to be retained, at least a six-nucleotide match to both a V gene segment and a J gene segment was required. Rearrangements were classified as productive when the CDR3 lacked stop codons and remained in frame with V and J, and all other rearrangements were classified as non-productive. CDR3 was defined by IMGT convention, running from the second conserved V-encoded cysteine to the conserved J-encoded phenylalanine. The earlier analysis of about 500 of the donors excluded sequences that lacked an unambiguous match to a single V gene segment. An earlier analysis of under 750 of the donors called V segments functional above 56.7% productive rearrangements and segregating when the between-donor standard deviation exceeded 5%. A statistical classification framework was developed to diagnose cytomegalovirus status using the catalog of TCR beta chain sequences. In a later analysis, V and J genes were assigned by comparing TCR nucleotide sequences against IMGT/GENE-DB human TR gene sequences. The TCRdist pipeline was used in a later analysis to assign CDR3 sequences and most-parsimonious VDJ recombination scenarios. A later analysis defined each TCR beta chain by its CDR3 amino acid sequence plus V-gene family, and excluded reads lacking a unique V-gene family. As a way to deal with suspected cross-contamination and a sequencing artifact, a later analysis dropped hundreds of nucleotide sequences that were highly shared and had low generation probability. For each public chain, a later analysis derived a clonal expansion index from normalized ranks of inferred template counts within each repertoire. In a later analysis, generation probabilities were computed with a VDJ recombination model fitted to out-of-frame rearrangements, and the resulting probabilities were checked against IGoR. Hypergeometric tests were used in a later analysis to score TCR-TCR, TCR-HLA and TCR-CMV co-occurrence, with a repertoire-size bias correction applied to the TCR pairs. In a later analysis, false discovery rates were estimated by permuting HLA or CMV assignments 20 times. In a later analysis, co-occurring TCRs were grouped using DBSCAN, with TCRdist sequence similarity added in when clustering inside HLA-allele-positive subsets. Repertoires with fewer than 30,000 or more than 120,000 public chains were left out of co-occurrence clustering, as were four to six repertoires with anomalous nucleotide sharing. Entries here come from immuneACCESS through TCRdb and include only in-frame sequences with V and J called. Some clones fail to appear in such tables; in the studies checked, an unresolved V gene covers under half of the shortfall, and the cause of the remainder is unknown. That table supplies the V and J calls and clone size; D and trimming were determined from the DNA. The sample contains some 150,000 clones, roughly 78% of them found a single time. In total, the top ten clones hold around 6.5% of the sample.

With respect to this clone: Its antigen is currently not known. No much larger clone is present one base from it, and per-base qualities are unavailable.

From the cysteine through the phenylalanine, the CDR3 covers 14 amino acids. Only the CDR3 DNA stays, 42 bases, in frame from base 1. For CDR1 and CDR2, the germline V gene (reference sequence) lists MNHEY and SMNVEV. Unmatched junction bases come to 3, with V trimmed by 5 bases and J by 4 bases. Study-wide findings and limitations: It was suggested by the authors that the approach could potentially be generalized to other disease states and immunological phenotypes. When HLA alleles, especially DR and DQ, strongly co-occurred, attributing TCR associations to individual alleles was difficult. Cytomegalovirus status was reported to be diagnosed by the classifier with high specificity and sensitivity in both the original and validation cohorts. A further reported finding was that TCR beta sequences accurately predicted the HLA-A and HLA-B alleles for most subjects in the first cohort. A later analysis reported that several top co-occurrence clusters appeared linked to parvovirus B19, influenza, CMV and Epstein-Barr virus. The presence/absence analyses assumed that sequencing depth was roughly uniform across donors, and that assumption may not be true. In a later analysis, 15,000 to 20,000 TCR beta sequences were associated with specific HLA alleles at a false discovery rate of 0.05. HLA typing was unavailable for some donors at each locus, so association tests used only the typed subset. In a later analysis, TCR association rates were found to vary across HLA loci, with the most associated TCRs seen for DRB1 alleles and the fewest for HLA-C alleles. The earlier analysis of fewer than 750 of the donors excluded about 16 rarely observed V segments, including chromosome 9 orphons, because counts were too low. V-gene and J-gene trimming of TCR beta chains was associated with a missense DCLRE1C variant in a later genetic analysis, and the association was replicated in an independent cohort. Across donors, most TCR sequences were observed very rarely, whereas some public TCRs were present in many individuals. A cluster of highly shared sequence variants was judged likely to represent a technical artifact of the sequencing pipeline. The study gave a list of 150 to 200 TCR beta chains associated with cytomegalovirus. An earlier analysis of approximately 540 of the donors showed that most TCR beta V segments appeared in productive rearrangements either about 87% or about 30% of the time, which broadly matched IMGT annotations. Three of the identified cytomegalovirus-associated TCR beta chains were confirmed in vitro to be specific for cytomegalovirus antigens. Correlated functional status among segregating V segments might reflect linkage disequilibrium, but an unknown experimental factor could not be ruled out. In a later analysis, HLA-associated TCR beta chains showed more clonal expansion and lower generation probabilities than non-associated chains that were equally common. The cohort was sequenced for TCR beta chains only, and without alpha or paired-chain data the features that could be detected were limited. According to a later genetic analysis, donors in an Asian-associated ancestry cluster had fewer N-insertions in productive TCRs than the roughly 700-donor mean. The 87-base-pair reads could not distinguish some IMGT-functional V segments, including TRBV6-2 and TRBV6-3, so those segments were excluded. In a later analysis, most CMV-associated TCR beta chains were found to appear HLA-restricted, with HLA associations seemingly driven largely by CMV exposure. For the cohort, immune exposure information was limited to CMV serostatus.

The chain employs TRBV27 and TRBJ2-7; 12 central nucleotides agree with TRBD2. The origin of this receptor is a man aged 50 or older in good health and CMV-seropositive. The sample was PBMCs. CDR3 region: CASSIGLAGYEQYF. The nucleotide sequence is given as TGTGCCAGCAGTATCGGACTAGCGGGATACGAGCAGTACTTC.